This T cell receptor beta chain was identified in a study of blood T cells in healthy people across ages. Study-level background: About one barcoded beta molecule per two T cells was captured by template switching.

Whole-study findings and limits: From one million sequenced T cells, diversity estimates were lower bounds.

To note about this clonotype: Its antigen is not identified.

Together with a sample-barcoded 5' primer, a J-beta primer mix was included in a second PCR lasting roughly 7 to 11 cycles. Each cDNA molecule received a tag from a template-switch adaptor that had 12 random nucleotides. Via MiXCR, TCRdb re-called the 5' RACE reads, giving one row per CDR3 protein. The table shows roughly 800,000 distinct CDR3 sequences, with 25% occurring only once. This sample also appeared in a second study, on T cells of mothers and their children. That work states: Per child, 2.5 million to 3 million TCR beta CDR3 reads were obtained, against over 8 million per mother.

The TCR comes from a boy younger than 18 in good health. Specimen: blood.

The CDR3 region has the DNA TGTGCCAGCAGATCATCCGGGGTTCCTTTAACTAATGAAAAACTGTTTTTT. Translation gives CASRSSGVPLTNEKLFF. The genes are TRBV27 and TRBJ1-4; D remains ambiguous. Germline CDR1 and CDR2: MNHEY and SMNVEV (reference sequence). This CDR3 has 17 residues. V lost 6 bases and J 1 base, leaving 18 bases between the germline ends.